Presented here are 12 T cell receptor beta chains from one specimen sequenced in a study of shared clonotypes between healthy human individuals. Here immunoSEQ multiplex PCR was the method, and the copy in TCRdb shows in-frame clones only, minus some. This table holds 600,000 to 750,000 clones, around 72% found once. The sequencing input was memory CD4+ T cells sorted from blood. The subset was: CD45RA-negative fraction. The origin of the receptors is a woman in her twenties or thirties in good health.

This rearrangement joins TRBV11-2 to TRBJ1-1; TRBD1 is a possible D gene (5 bases). V lost 8 bases, J lost 7 bases, and 17 bases lay in between. Germline CDR1 and CDR2: SGHAT and FQNNGV. This CDR3 has 13 residues. CDR3: CASGTQRDVEAFF. CDR3 DNA sequence: TGTGCCAGCGGTACACAGAGGGACGTTGAAGCTTTCTTT.

The chain combines TRBV6-6 with TRBJ2-7; D possibly matches TRBD1 or TRBD2 (5 bases each). Germline CDR1 MNHNY, CDR2 SVGAGI (reference sequence). The CDR3 length is 12 residues. The V gene lost 6 bases and the J gene lost 4 bases, with 10 bases spanning the gap. The CDR3 DNA sequence: TGTGCCAGCAGGGGGGAGCTTTACGAGCAGTACTTC. Protein product: CASRGELYEQYF.

This clone has a single count. This chain joins TRBV27 and TRBJ2-4; a possible D gene is TRBD1 (5 bases). Germline V gene lookup returns CDR1 MNHEY and CDR2 SMNVEV (reference sequence). The V and J ends lost 6 bases and 9 bases respectively, with 15 bases between them. This CDR3 has 13 residues. CDR3 region: CASRTTTVGIQYF. CDR3 nucleotide sequence: TGTGCCAGCAGGACCACGACAGTTGGCATTCAGTACTTC.

There are many counts of this clone. V and J are TRBV19 and TRBJ2-6, with TRBD1 as a possible D gene (6 bases). V shed 6 bases and J shed 10 bases, with 19 bases lying between them. The CDR3 runs to 15 residues. CDR1 and CDR2 from the germline V gene are LNHDA and SQIVND (reference sequence). The CDR3 DNA follows: TGTGCCAGTAGCTGGGACACCGTAATGTCGAACGTCCTGACTTTC. Translated: CASSWDTVMSNVLTF.

The rearrangement uses TRBV10-3 and TRBJ2-3, with D uncertain. V shed 8 bases and J shed 2 bases, with 11 bases lying between them. Germline-derived CDR1 and CDR2 are ENHRY and SYGVKD. This CDR3 comprises 13 residues. DNA for the CDR3: TGTGCCATCTGGGCCCCTTACACAGATACGCAGTATTTT. Protein product: CAIWAPYTDTQYF.

The rearrangement joins TRBV6-5 to TRBJ1-2; D gene unclear. Germline CDR1 reads MNHEY; CDR2 reads SVGAGI. The CDR3 length is 13 residues. V dropped 6 bases and J dropped 5 bases, with 13 bases sitting between them. The CDR3 protein is CASRPEVVYGYTF. The DNA of the CDR3 is TGTGCCAGCAGACCGGAGGTTGTATATGGCTACACCTTC.

In nucleotides, the CDR3 is TGCGCCAGCCTGAAACGGAGTGAGCAGTTCTTC. Translated: CASLKRSEQFF. This chain joins TRBV10-2 and TRBJ2-1, with D hard to call. Trimming took 8 bases from V and 9 from J, leaving 11 bases between them. This CDR3 contains 11 residues. CDR1 WSHSY and CDR2 SAAADI come from the germline V gene.

The CDR3 is CASSEGQLTDTQYF. CDR3 DNA: TGTGCCAGCAGCGAGGGACAGCTCACAGATACGCAGTATTTT. V gene TRBV9 combines with J gene TRBJ2-3; 7 nucleotides line up with TRBD1. The CDR3 loop spans 14 amino acids. V shed 3 bases, J shed 2 bases, and the junction held 3 bases outside the gene matches. The V gene's germline CDR1 is SGDLS and CDR2 YYNGEE.

This clone was counted once. This CDR3 is CASSQPKKTGATNEKLFF. CDR3 DNA: TGCGCCAGCAGTCAACCCAAAAAGACAGGGGCAACTAATGAAAAACTGTTTTTT. The V gene is TRBV23-1, the J gene TRBJ1-4, with 8 nucleotides matching TRBD1. TRBV23-1 is treated as an ORF (open reading frame) with a function not yet certain. V shed 2 bases and J 0 bases; nucleotides not matched to a gene: 8. The CDR3 contains 18 residues.

In the case of this clone: Other DNA sequences in this sample translate to the same CDR3. The chain employs TRBV5-1 and TRBJ2-7, with TRBD2 matching 9 bases. CDR1 and CDR2 from the germline V gene are SGHRS and YFSETQ. This CDR3 spans 15 amino acids. V trimming: 0 bases; J trimming: 3 bases; junction bases outside the gene matches: 4. The CDR3 protein is CASSLGLAEIYEQYF. CDR3 coding DNA: TGCGCCAGCAGCTTGGGACTAGCGGAGATCTACGAGCAGTACTTC.

The chain carries TRBV11-2 and TRBJ2-7, with D uncertain. The V gene lost 5 bases and the J gene lost 4 bases, with 6 bases spanning the gap. The germline V gene encodes CDR1 SGHAT and CDR2 FQNNGV. The CDR3 contains 11 residues. CDR3 amino acids: CASSQQYEQYF. CDR3 DNA: TGTGCCAGCAGCCAACAATACGAGCAGTACTTC.

The chain combines TRBV30 with TRBJ2-3, with 13 positions matching TRBD2. The CDR3 consists of 13 residues. The V gene's germline CDR1 is GTSNPN and CDR2 SVGIG (reference sequence). V was pared by 7 bases and J by 8 bases, with 6 bases of the junction left unmatched. CDR3 sequence reads: CASGLAGAATQYF. Here the CDR3 DNA reads TGTGCCTCCGGACTAGCGGGAGCTGCTACGCAGTATTTT.